Sequencing of this T cell receptor (beta chain) was carried out in a study of regulatory T cells in long-lasting Graves disease. General study points: Persistent disease favored TRBV28, TRBJ1-2 and TRBJ2-5.

This clonotype came up a few times. Its matching antigen is unknown. Time point denoted: newly diagnosed GD, antithyroid drugs for less than 3 months. There was RNA extracted from PBMCs, and the TCR library was made from it. According to the study, TCR beta libraries were built with iRepertoire HTBI primers and CDR3-region Arm-PCR. Each CDR3 protein gets one entry after TCRdb re-called the multiplex PCR reads with MiXCR. The sample has just over 600,000 distinct CDR3 sequences, about 15% seen once. V gave up 0 bases and J gave up 3 bases; unmatched junction bases: 11. The CDR3 spans 17 residues. From germline, CDR1 is SGDLS and CDR2 YYNGEE. The data also belong to a second study, concerning T cells in Graves' hyperthyroidism and ophthalmopathy. From that second work: Across 18 months, stable Graves' hyperthyroidism was marked by no progression to ophthalmopathy.

The sample in question was peripheral blood mononuclear cells (PBMCs), obtained at new diagnosis, from a patient treated with antithyroid drugs. This clonotype was sampled from a woman in her twenties or thirties with Graves disease. The rearrangement uses TRBV9 and TRBJ2-7, with 8 positions matching TRBD2. The chain's CDR3 is CASSVGGTTSGSYEQYF. Here the CDR3 DNA reads TGTGCCAGCAGCGTAGGCGGGACAACAAGCGGGAGCTACGAGCAGTACTTC.